Included here is one T cell receptor beta chain sequence, with context. The table came from immunoSEQ multiplex PCR; TCRdb's copy has only in-frame clones and leaves some out. The sample lists some 50,000 clones, approximately 80% occurring once. This sample was taken from a study of radiation and T cells in renal cell carcinoma. Study-wide background: Nephrectomy followed 15 Gy stereotactic body radiation by 4 weeks.

Sample time point: baseline pretreatment blood. Treatment given: 15 Gy SBRT to primary tumor, nephrectomy 4 weeks later. This sequence was found in an older woman with renal cell carcinoma. The source was blood, collected from a patient whose treatment included radiotherapy and nephrectomy.

CDR3 protein: CATSRDLGGDTGELFF. The CDR3 DNA is TGTGCCACCAGCAGAGACTTGGGAGGGGACACCGGGGAGCTGTTTTTT. The chain is built from TRBV15 and TRBJ2-2; 7 positions match TRBD2. V trimming: 0 bases; J trimming: 3 bases; junction bases outside the gene matches: 4. The CDR3 is 16 amino acids. Germline CDR1 reads LNHNV; CDR2 reads YYDKDF (reference sequence). Based on the CDR3 plus reference TRBV15 and TRBJ2-2, the full variable domain is DAMVIQNPRYQVTQFGKPVTLSCSQTLNHNVMYWYQQKSSQAPKLLFHYYDKDFNNEADTPDNFQSRRPNTSFCFLDIRSPGLGDTAMYLCATSRDLGGDTGELFFGEGSRLTVL.